This TCR beta chain was sequenced during a study of blood T cell repertoires in COVID-19. Overall study: Sources were T cells, B-cell-depleted T cells, or PBMCs; the material itself was cDNA or gDNA.

As regards this clone: Mismatch with germline at one junction end may stem from a read error.

Recovery meant two consecutive negative NP/OP PCR tests, professional clearance, or resolved symptoms. The CDR3 consists of 13 residues. In germline, CDR1 is ENHRY, CDR2 SYGVKD. This table comes from immunoSEQ multiplex PCR, and its TCRdb copy is limited to in-frame clones, with some not included. The table has about 280,000 clones, roughly 89% seen once. The chain carries TRBV10-3 and TRBJ1-1; possible D gene TRBD1, 5 bases. This TCR was sampled from an older woman who had recovered from COVID-19. The sequenced material came from PBMCs or T cells enriched from blood (not recorded which). The CDR3 bases are TGCGACGTCAGGGAAGAGGTAAACACTGAAGCTTTCTTT. Amino acids: CDVREEVNTEAFF.